This T cell receptor beta chain was captured by sequencing in a study of T cell responses to AZD1222 COVID-19 vaccine. Libraries were prepared by immunoSEQ multiplex PCR; TCRdb keeps only in-frame clonotypes and omits some of them. The table includes roughly 150,000 clones, 70% to 90% detected once. As regards this clone: The antigen remains undetermined.

Notes on the study in general: Spike-specific TCR breadth rose after two AZD1222 doses, and depth rose as well. Samples come after the peak T cell response, not at day 14.

This specimen consisted of peripheral blood, obtained 28 days after the second AZD1222 dose. The TCR sequence derives from an adult who received the AZD1222 COVID-19 vaccine.

The CDR3 DNA follows: TGTGCCAGCAGGCTCCAGGGGCACGAGCAGTACTTC. It codes for CASRLQGHEQYF. This chain uses TRBV28 with TRBJ2-7; a weak D match, TRBD1 (6 bases). Germline V CDR1 and CDR2: MDHEN, SYDVKM. The CDR3 length is 12 residues. With 6 bases removed from V and 5 bases from J, the gap between germline ends came to 11 bases.